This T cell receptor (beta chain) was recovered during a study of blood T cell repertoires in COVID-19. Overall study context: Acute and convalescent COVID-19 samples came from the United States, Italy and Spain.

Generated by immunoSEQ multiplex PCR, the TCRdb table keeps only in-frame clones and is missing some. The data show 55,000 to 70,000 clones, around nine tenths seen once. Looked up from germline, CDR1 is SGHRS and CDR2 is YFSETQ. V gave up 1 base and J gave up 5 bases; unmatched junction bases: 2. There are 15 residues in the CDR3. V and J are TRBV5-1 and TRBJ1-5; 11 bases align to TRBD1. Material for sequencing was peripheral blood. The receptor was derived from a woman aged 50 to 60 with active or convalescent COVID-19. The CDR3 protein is CASSLWGQGDQPQHF. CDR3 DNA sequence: TGCGCCAGCAGCTTGTGGGGACAGGGGGATCAGCCCCAGCATTTT. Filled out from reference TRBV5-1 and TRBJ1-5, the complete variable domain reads KAGVTQTPRYLIKTRGQQVTLSCSPISGHRSVSWYQQTPGQGLQFLFEYFSETQRNKGNFPGRFSGRQFSNSRSEMNVSTLELGDSALYLCASSLWGQGDQPQHFGDGTRLSIL.